This TCR beta chain is drawn from a study of T cell changes during pregnancy in multiple sclerosis (dated by TCRdb to between 2018 and 2020). Regarding the study in general: In women with multiple sclerosis, the researchers looked at how the T cell repertoire shifted as pregnancy progressed.

Measured from the cysteine to the phenylalanine, the CDR3 is 16 residues long. The sequence is cut down to CDR3 DNA, 48 bases in frame from base 1. Looking up the germline V gene yields CDR1 MGHRA and CDR2 YSYEKL. At the junction V is shortened by 1 base and J by 7 bases, with 20 bases in between. Library creation used the immunoSEQ multiplex PCR assay. TCRdb's version of the immuneACCESS table is confined to in-frame rearrangements and falls short of the full clone set. An unresolved V gene accounts for under half of the shortfall where checked; the remainder is of unknown origin. This sample lists 40,000 to 55,000 clones; approximately 91% were detected once. The ten largest clones capture about 0.61% of the sample. Comment on this clone: Its antigen target is currently unknown. No clone much larger than this one lies a single base away; base qualities are absent.

The receptor was isolated from a female donor in good health, enrolled as a control in a pregnancy study. The sequenced sample was CD4+ T cells from peripheral blood mononuclear cells, obtained after pregnancy. The V and J genes are TRBV4-1 and TRBJ2-7; the D gene cannot be named for sure. The nucleotides read TGCGCCAGCAGCCAAGTTGTGCTATCACCACGGCGGGAGCAGTACTTC. This yields the protein CASSQVVLSPRREQYF.